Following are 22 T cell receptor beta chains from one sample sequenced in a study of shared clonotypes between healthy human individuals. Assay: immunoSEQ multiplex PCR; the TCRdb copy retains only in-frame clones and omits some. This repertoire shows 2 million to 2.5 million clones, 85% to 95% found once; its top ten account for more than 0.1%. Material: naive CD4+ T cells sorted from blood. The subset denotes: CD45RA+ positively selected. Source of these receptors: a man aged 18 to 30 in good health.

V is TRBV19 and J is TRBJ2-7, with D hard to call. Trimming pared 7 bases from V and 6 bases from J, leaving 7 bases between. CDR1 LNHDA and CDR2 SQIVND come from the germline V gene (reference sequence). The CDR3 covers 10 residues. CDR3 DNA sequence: TGTGCCAGTATCTGTCGCGAGCAGTACTTC. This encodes CASICREQYF.

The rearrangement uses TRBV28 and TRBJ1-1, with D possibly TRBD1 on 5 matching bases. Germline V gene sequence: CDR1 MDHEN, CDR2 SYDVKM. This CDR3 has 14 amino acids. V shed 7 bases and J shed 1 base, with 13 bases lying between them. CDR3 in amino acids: CASNPPGPNTEAFF. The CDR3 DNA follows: TGTGCCAGCAATCCTCCGGGACCGAACACTGAAGCTTTCTTT. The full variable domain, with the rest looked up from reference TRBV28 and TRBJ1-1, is DVKVTQSSRYLVKRTGEKVFLECVQDMDHENMFWYRQDPGLGLRLIYFSYDVKMKEKGDIPEGYSVSREKKERFSLILESASTNQTSMYLCASNPPGPNTEAFFGQGTRLTVV.

The CDR3 spells CASSPRLAGGNNEQFF. In DNA, the CDR3 is TGCGCCAGCAGCCCCCGACTAGCGGGAGGGAACAATGAGCAGTTCTTC. This chain uses TRBV5-1 with TRBJ2-1, with 14 bases that match TRBD2. The junction had 5 bases not matched to a gene; V was cut back by 4 bases and J by 5 bases. This CDR3 is 16 amino acids long. CDR1 is SGHRS and CDR2 is YFSETQ in the germline V gene.

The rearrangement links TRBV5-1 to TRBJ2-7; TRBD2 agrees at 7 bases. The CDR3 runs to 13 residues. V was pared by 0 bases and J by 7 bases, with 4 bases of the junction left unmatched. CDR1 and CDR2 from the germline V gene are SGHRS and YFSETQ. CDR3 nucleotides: TGCGCCAGCAGCTTGGGAGGAGCGGGGGAGCAGTACTTC. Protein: CASSLGGAGEQYF.

This CDR3 is CAWSASRTSGHGETQYF. The DNA of the CDR3 is TGTGCCTGGAGTGCCTCCCGGACTAGCGGACATGGGGAGACCCAGTACTTC. This chain uses TRBV30 with TRBJ2-5; 10 nucleotides match TRBD2. The CDR3 length is 17 residues. The trim removed 1 base at V and 5 bases at J, leaving 13 bases unmatched. The germline CDR1 and CDR2 sequences are GTSNPN and SVGIG (reference sequence).

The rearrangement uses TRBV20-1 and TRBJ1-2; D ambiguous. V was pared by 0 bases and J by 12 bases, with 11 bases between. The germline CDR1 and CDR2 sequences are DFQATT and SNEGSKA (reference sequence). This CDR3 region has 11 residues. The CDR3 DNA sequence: TGCAGTGCTAGAGACCTCCCGTTACACACCTTC. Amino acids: CSARDLPLHTF.

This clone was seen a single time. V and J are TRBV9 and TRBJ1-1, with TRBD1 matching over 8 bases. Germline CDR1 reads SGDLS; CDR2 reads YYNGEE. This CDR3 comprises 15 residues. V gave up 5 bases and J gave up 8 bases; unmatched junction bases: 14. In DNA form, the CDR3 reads TGTGCCAGCAGACCACCCGGGACAGGCAATTCGGAAGCTTTCTTT. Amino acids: CASRPPGTGNSEAFF.

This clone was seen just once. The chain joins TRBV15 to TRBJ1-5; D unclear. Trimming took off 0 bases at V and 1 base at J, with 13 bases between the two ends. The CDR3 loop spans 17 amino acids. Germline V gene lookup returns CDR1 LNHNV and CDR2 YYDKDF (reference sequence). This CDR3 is CATSRDGSRWSNQPQHF. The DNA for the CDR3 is TGTGCCACCAGCAGAGACGGCAGCCGGTGGAGCAATCAGCCCCAGCATTTT.

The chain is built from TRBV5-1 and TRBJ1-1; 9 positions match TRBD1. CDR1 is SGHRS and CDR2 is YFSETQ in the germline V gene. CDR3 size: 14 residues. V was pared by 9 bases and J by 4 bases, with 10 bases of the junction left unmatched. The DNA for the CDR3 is TGCGCCACCAATACAGGGGGCGCGGGCACTGAAGCTTTCTTT. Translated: CATNTGGAGTEAFF.

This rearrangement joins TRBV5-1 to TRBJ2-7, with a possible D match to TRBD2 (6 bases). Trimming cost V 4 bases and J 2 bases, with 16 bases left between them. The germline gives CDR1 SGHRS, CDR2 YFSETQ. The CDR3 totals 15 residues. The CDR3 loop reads CASSVTWGRPYEQYF. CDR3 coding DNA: TGCGCCAGCAGCGTTACATGGGGGAGGCCCTACGAGCAGTACTTC.

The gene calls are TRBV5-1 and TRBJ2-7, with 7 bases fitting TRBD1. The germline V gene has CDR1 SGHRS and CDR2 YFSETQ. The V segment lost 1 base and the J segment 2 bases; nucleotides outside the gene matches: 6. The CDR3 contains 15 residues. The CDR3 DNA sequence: TGCGCCAGCAGCTTGACAGGGGTTCCCACCTACGAGCAGTACTTC. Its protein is CASSLTGVPTYEQYF.

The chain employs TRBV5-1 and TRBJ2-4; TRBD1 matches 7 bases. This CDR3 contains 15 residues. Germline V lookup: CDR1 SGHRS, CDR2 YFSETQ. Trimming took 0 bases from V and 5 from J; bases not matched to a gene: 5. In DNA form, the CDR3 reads TGCGCCAGCAGCTTGGACAGGGGCACCCAAAACATTCAGTACTTC. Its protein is CASSLDRGTQNIQYF.

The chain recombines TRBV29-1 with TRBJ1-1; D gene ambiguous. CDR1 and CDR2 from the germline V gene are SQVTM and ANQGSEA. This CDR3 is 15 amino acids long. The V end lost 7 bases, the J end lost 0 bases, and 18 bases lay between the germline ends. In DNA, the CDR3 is TGCAGCGCGGTGGAGGTTCGAGGCATGAACACTGAAGCTTTCTTT. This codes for CSAVEVRGMNTEAFF.

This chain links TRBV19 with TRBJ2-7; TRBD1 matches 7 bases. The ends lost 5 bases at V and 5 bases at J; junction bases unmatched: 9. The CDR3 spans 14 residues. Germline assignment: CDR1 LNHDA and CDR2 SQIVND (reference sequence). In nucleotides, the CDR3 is TGTGCCAGTAGTGCCGACAGGGAAAACCACGAGCAGTACTTC. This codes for CASSADRENHEQYF.

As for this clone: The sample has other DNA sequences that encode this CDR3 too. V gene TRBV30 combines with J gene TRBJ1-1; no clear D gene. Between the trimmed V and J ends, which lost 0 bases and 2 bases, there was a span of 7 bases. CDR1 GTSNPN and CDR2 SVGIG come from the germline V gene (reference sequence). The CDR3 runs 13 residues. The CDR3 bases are TGTGCCTGGAGTGTACTATCTAACACTGAAGCTTTCTTT. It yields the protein CAWSVLSNTEAFF.

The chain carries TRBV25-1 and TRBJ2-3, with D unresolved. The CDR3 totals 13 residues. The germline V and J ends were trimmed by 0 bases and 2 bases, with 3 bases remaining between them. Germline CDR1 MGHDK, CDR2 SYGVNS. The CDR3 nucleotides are TGTGCCAGCAGTGAATATCCCACAGATACGCAGTATTTT. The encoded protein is CASSEYPTDTQYF.

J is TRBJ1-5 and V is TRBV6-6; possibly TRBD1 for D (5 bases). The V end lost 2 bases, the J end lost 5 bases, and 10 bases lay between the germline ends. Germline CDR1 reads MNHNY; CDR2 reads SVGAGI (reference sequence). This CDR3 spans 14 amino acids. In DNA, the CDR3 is TGTGCCAGCAGTTACGACAGCCACTATCAGCCCCAGCATTTT. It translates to CASSYDSHYQPQHF.

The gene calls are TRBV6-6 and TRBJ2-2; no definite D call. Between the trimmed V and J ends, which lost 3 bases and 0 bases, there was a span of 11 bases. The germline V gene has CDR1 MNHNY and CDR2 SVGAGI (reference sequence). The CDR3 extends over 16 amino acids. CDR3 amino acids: CASSYVQATNTGELFF. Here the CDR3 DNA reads TGTGCCAGCAGTTATGTTCAGGCCACGAACACCGGGGAGCTGTTTTTT.

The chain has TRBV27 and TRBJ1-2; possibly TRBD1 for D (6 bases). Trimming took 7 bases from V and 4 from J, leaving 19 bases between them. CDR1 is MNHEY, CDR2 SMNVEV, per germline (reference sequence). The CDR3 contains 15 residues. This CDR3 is CASKKEPGQFYGYTF. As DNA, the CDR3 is TGTGCCAGCAAAAAGGAACCGGGACAATTCTATGGCTACACCTTC.

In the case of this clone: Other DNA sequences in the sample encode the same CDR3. For the CDR3, the DNA is TGTGCCAGTAGTGATCGACAGGGCTACGAGCAGTACTTC. Translated: CASSDRQGYEQYF. This sequence joins TRBV19 and TRBJ2-7, with TRBD1 matching over 7 bases. This CDR3 has 13 residues. Germline CDR1 reads LNHDA; CDR2 reads SQIVND (reference sequence). V shed 5 bases, J shed 3 bases, and the junction held 4 bases outside the gene matches.

The CDR3 reads CASSVELSDTQYF. As DNA, the CDR3 is TGTGCCAGCAGCGTAGAATTGTCAGATACGCAGTATTTT. This chain joins TRBV9 and TRBJ2-3, with D hard to call. The CDR3 length is 13 residues. Germline lookup yields CDR1 SGDLS and CDR2 YYNGEE. With 0 bases removed from V and 4 bases from J, the gap between germline ends came to 6 bases.

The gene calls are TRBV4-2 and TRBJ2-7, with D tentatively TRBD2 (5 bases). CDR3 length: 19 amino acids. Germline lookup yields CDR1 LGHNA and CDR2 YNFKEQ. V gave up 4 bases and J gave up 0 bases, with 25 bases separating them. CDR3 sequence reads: CASSREYVAPAALSYEQYF. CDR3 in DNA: TGTGCCAGCAGCCGCGAATACGTAGCTCCAGCGGCCCTCTCCTACGAGCAGTACTTC.